The clone carrying this T cell receptor (beta chain) was recorded many times. This sample is part of a study of T cells in Graves' hyperthyroidism and ophthalmopathy. The germline gives CDR1 MDHEN, CDR2 SYDVKM. The CDR3 runs to 11 residues. V was pared by 5 bases and J by 10 bases, with 9 bases between. Using RNA transcripts as the source, TCR beta CDR3 regions were amplified. The HTBI set primed first-round TCR CDR3 RT-PCR. TCRdb passed the multiplex PCR reads through MiXCR, listing each CDR3 protein once. The data contain 650,000 to 700,000 distinct CDR3 sequences, around 15% of them singletons. The clonotype originates from a man aged 50 to 59 with Graves' hyperthyroidism. The source material was blood. The rearrangement joins TRBV28 to TRBJ2-1, with D uncertain. The CDR3 spells CASSDPREQFF. The CDR3 DNA is TGTGCCAGCAGTGACCCGAGAGAGCAGTTCTTC.